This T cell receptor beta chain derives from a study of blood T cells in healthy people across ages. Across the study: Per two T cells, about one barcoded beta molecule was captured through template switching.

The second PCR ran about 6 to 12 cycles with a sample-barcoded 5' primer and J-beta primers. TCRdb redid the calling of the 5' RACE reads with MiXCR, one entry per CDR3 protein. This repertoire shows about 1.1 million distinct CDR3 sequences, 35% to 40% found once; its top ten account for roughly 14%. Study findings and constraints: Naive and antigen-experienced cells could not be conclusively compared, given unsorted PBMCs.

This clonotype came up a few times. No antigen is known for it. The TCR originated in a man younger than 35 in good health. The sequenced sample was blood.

CDR3 coding DNA: TGCAGCGTTGATTTTGGCGGGGGGGCACGGACCGGGGAGCTGTTTTTT. Protein product: CSVDFGGGARTGELFF. The V call is TRBV29-1, the J call TRBJ2-2, with 9 bases aligning to TRBD2. Germline CDR1 SQVTM, CDR2 ANQGSEA. J gave up 5 bases and V 3 bases, and 10 bases lay outside the gene matches. The CDR3 runs to 16 residues.